This TCR beta chain is drawn from a study of blood T cell repertoires in COVID-19. In the original workflow: It was from reference gene primer amplification that nucleated cell counts were estimated. Sequencing used immunoSEQ multiplex PCR; TCRdb keeps in-frame clones, though not all of them. Clonal size and the V and J genes are those of that table, whereas D and trimming came from the DNA. The repertoire holds roughly 81,000 clones, with roughly 87% as singletons. The source material was peripheral blood. The TCR was taken from a young man with acute or convalescent COVID-19.

In nucleotides, the CDR3 is TGTGCCAGCAGACCGGGACAGGGGGTCCACGAGCAGTACTTC. It yields the protein CASRPGQGVHEQYF. J is TRBJ2-7 and V is TRBV6-6; 11 bases line up with TRBD1. This CDR3 comprises 14 residues. V was pared by 6 bases and J by 5 bases, with 6 bases of the junction left unmatched. Per the germline V gene, CDR1 is MNHNY and CDR2 is SVGAGI (reference sequence).